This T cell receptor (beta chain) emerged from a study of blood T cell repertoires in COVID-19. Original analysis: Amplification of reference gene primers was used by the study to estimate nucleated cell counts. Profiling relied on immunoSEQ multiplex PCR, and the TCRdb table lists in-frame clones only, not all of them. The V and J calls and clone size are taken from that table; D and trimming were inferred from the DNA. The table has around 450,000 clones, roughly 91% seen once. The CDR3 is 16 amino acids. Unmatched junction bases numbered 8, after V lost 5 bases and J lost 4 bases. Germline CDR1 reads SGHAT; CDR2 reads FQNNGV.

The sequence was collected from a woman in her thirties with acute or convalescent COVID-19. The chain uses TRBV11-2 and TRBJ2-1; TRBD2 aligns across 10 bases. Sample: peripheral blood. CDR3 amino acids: CASSGPERGGYNEQFF. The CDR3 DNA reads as TGTGCCAGCAGCGGACCCGAGCGGGGGGGATACAATGAGCAGTTCTTC.